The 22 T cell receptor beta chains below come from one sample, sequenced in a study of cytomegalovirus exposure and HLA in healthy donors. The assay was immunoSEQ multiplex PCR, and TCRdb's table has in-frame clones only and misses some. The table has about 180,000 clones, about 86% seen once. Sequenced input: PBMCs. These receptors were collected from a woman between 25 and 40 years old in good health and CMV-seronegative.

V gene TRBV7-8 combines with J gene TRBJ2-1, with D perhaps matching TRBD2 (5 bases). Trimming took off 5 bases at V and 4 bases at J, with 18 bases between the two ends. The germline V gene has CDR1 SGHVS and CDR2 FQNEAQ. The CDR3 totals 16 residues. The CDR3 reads CASSRQRLAIYNEQFF. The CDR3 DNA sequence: TGTGCCAGCAGCAGGCAGCGGCTAGCTATTTACAATGAGCAGTTCTTC.

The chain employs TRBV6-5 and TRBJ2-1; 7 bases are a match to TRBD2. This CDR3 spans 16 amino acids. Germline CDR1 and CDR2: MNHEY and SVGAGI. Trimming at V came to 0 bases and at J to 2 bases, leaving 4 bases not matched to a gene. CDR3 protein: CASSYSTSRAYNEQFF. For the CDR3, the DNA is TGTGCCAGCAGTTACTCGACTAGCAGGGCCTACAATGAGCAGTTCTTC.

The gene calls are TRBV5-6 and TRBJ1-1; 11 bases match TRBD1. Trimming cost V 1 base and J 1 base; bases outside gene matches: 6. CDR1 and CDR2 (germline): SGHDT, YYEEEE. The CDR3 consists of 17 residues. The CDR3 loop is CASSLPRGTGGNTEAFF. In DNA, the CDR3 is TGTGCCAGCAGCTTGCCTCGAGGGACAGGGGGGAACACTGAAGCTTTCTTT.

The CDR3 reads CASSFDSNSYEQYF. The CDR3 region has the DNA TGTGCCAGCAGTTTTGACAGCAACTCCTACGAGCAGTACTTC. V gene TRBV5-5 combines with J gene TRBJ2-7; tentative D call: TRBD1 (5 bases). The germline V gene encodes CDR1 SGHKS and CDR2 YYEKEE (reference sequence). The ends were cut back, 5 bases at V and 0 bases at J, with 12 bases in the middle. The CDR3 contains 14 residues.

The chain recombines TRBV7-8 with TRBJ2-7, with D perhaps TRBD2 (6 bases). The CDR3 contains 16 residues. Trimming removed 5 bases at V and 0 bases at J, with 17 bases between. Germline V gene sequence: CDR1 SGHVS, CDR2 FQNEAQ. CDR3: CASSPNPRGSSYEQYF. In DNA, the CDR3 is TGTGCCAGCAGCCCTAACCCCCGGGGGAGCTCCTACGAGCAGTACTTC. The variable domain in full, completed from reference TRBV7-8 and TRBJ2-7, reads GAGVSQSPRYKVAKRGQDVALRCDPISGHVSLFWYQQALGQGPEFLTYFQNEAQLDKSGLPSDRFFAERPEGSVSTLKIQRTQQEDSAVYLCASSPNPRGSSYEQYFGPGTRLTVT.

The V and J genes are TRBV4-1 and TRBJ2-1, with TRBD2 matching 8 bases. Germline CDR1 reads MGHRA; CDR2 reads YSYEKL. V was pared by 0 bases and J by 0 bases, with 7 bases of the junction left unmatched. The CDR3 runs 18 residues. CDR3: CASSQDSGGASSYNEQFF. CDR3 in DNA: TGCGCCAGCAGCCAAGATTCCGGGGGGGCCTCCTCCTACAATGAGCAGTTCTTC.

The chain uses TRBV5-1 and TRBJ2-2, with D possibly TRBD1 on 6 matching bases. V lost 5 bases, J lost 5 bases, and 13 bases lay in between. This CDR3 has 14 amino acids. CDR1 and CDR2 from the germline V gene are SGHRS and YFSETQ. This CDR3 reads CASRVTGLTGELFF. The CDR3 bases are TGCGCCAGCAGGGTTACAGGGCTGACCGGGGAGCTGTTTTTT.

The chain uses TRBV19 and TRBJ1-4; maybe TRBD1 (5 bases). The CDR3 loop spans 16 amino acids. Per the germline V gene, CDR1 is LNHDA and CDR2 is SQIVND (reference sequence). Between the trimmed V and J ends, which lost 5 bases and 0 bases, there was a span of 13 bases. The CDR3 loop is CASSPQRGATNEKLFF. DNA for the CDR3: TGTGCCAGTAGTCCCCAAAGGGGCGCAACTAATGAAAAACTGTTTTTT.

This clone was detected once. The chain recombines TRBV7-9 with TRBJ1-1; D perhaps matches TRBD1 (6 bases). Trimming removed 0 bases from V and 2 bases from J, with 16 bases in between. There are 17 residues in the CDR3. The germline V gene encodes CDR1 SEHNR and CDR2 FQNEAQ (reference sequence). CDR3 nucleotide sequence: TGTGCCAGCAGCTTAGCGGGGGGGCAAGGGAGTAACACTGAAGCTTTCTTT. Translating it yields CASSLAGGQGSNTEAFF. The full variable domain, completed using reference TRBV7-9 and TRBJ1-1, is DTGVSQNPRHKITKRGQNVTFRCDPISEHNRLYWYRQTLGQGPEFLTYFQNEAQLEKSRLLSDRFSAERPKGSFSTLEIQRTEQGDSAMYLCASSLAGGQGSNTEAFFGQGTRLTVV.

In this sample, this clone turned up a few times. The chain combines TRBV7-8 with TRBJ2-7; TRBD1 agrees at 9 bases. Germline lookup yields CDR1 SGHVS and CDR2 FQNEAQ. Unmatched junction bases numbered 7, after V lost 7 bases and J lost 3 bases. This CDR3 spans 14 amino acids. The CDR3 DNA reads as TGTGCCAGCACCGGGACAGGGAGCGTCTACGAGCAGTACTTC. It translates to CASTGTGSVYEQYF.

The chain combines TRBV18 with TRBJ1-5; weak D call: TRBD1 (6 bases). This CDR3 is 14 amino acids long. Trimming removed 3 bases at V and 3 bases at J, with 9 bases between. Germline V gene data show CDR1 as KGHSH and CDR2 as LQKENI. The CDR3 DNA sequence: TGTGCCAGCTCACCGGACAGTCCCAATCAGCCCCAGCATTTT. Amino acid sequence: CASSPDSPNQPQHF.

CDR3 bases: TGTGCCAGCAGCTTTGACGTCGGGGAGACCCAGTACTTC. This codes for CASSFDVGETQYF. The rearrangement joins TRBV5-8 to TRBJ2-5; D gene ambiguous. The germline V gene encodes CDR1 SGHTS and CDR2 YDEGEE. The CDR3 has 13 residues. Deletions cut 2 bases from V and 5 bases from J, with 10 bases between.

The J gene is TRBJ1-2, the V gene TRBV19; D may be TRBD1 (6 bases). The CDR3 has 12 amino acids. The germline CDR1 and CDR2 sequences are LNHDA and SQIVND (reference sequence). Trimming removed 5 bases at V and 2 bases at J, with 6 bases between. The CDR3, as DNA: TGTGCCAGTAGTGACAGGAACTATGGCTACACCTTC. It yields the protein CASSDRNYGYTF.

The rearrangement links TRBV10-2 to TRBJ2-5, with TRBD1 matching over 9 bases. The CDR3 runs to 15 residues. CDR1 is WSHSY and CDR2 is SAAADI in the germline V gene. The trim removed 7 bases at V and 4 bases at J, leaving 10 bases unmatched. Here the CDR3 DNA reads TGCGCCAGCACACCGGGACAGGGTAAACGAGAGACCCAGTACTTC. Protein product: CASTPGQGKRETQYF.

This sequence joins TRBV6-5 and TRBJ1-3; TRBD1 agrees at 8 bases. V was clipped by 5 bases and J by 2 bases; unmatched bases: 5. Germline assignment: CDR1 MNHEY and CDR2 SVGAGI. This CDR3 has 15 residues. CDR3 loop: CASSGTGYTGNTIYF. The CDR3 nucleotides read TGTGCCAGCAGTGGGACAGGTTATACTGGAAACACCATATATTTT.

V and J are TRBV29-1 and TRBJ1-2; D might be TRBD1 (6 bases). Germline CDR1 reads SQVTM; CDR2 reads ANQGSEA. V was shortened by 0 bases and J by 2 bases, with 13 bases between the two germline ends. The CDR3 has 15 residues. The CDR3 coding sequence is TGCAGCGTTGAAGAGATAGGGACACCCAACTATGGCTACACCTTC. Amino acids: CSVEEIGTPNYGYTF.

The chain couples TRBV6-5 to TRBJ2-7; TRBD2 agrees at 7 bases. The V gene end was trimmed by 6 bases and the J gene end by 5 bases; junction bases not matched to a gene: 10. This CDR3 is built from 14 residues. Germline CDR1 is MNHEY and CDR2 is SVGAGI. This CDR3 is CASSGGSGYHEQYF. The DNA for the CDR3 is TGTGCCAGCAGCGGGGGTAGCGGGTACCACGAGCAGTACTTC.

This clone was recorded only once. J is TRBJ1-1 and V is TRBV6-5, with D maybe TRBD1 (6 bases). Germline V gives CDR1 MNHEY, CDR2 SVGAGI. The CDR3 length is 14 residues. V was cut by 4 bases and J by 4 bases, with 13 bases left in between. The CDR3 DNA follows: TGTGCCAGCAGTTTAAACAGGGTTCGCACTGAAGCTTTCTTT. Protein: CASSLNRVRTEAFF.

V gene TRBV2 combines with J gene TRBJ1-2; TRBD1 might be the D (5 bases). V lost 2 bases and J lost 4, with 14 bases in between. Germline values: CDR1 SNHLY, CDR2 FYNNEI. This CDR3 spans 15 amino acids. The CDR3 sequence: CASSELGGGTYGYTF. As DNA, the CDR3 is TGTGCCAGCAGTGAACTGGGGGGTGGTACCTATGGCTACACCTTC.

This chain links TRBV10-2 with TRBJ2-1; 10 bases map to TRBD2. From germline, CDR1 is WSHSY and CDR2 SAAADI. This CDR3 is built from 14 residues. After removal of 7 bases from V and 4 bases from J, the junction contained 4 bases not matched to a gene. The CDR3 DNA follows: TGCGCCAGCACCGGACTAGCGGATTACAATGAGCAGTTCTTC. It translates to CASTGLADYNEQFF.

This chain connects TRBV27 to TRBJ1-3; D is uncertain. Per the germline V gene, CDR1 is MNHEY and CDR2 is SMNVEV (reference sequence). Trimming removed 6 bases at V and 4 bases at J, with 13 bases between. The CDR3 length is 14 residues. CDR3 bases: TGTGCCAGCAGCAAGACAACTTCGGGAAACACCATATATTTT. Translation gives CASSKTTSGNTIYF.

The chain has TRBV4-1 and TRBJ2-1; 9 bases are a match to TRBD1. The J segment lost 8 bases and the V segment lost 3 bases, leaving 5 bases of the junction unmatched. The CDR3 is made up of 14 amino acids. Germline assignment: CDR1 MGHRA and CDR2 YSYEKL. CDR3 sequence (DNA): TGCGCCAGCAGCCAGCCGGGACAGGGCGATGAGCAGTTCTTC. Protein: CASSQPGQGDEQFF.